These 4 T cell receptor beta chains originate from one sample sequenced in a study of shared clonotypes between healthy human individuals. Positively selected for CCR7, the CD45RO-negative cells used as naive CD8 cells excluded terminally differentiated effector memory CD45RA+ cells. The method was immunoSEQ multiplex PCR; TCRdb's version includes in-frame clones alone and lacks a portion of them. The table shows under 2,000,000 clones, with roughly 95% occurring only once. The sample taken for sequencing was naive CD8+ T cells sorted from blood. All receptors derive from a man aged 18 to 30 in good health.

The CDR3, as DNA: TGTGCCTGGAGTGCTTTCATTGACGACTATGGCTACACCTTC. Its protein is CAWSAFIDDYGYTF. The rearrangement joins TRBV30 to TRBJ1-2, with unresolved D. Germline CDR1 GTSNPN, CDR2 SVGIG (reference sequence). Trimming left V 1 base short and J 3 bases short, with 12 bases between. This CDR3 spans 14 amino acids.

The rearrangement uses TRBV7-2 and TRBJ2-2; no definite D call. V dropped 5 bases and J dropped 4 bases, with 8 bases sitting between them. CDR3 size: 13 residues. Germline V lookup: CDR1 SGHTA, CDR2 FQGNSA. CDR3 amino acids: CASSTYSTGELFF. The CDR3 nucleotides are TGTGCCAGCAGCACCTACTCCACCGGGGAGCTGTTTTTT.

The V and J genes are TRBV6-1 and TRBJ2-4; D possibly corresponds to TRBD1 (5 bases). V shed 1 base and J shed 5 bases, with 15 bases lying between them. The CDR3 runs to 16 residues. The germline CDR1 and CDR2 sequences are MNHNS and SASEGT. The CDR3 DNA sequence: TGTGCCAGCAGTGAAGTGTCCCGGACAACAGAAAACATTCAGTACTTC. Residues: CASSEVSRTTENIQYF.

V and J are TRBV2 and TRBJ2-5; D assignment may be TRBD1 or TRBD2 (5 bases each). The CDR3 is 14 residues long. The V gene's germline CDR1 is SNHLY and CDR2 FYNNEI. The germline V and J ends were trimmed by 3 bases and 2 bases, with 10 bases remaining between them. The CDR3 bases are TGTGCCAGCAGTGAGGGACCGATTCAAGAGACCCAGTACTTC. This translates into CASSEGPIQETQYF.